This T cell receptor (beta chain) is from a study of OX40 agonist ivuxolimab in advanced cancers. The data were produced by immunoSEQ multiplex PCR, yet TCRdb's version contains in-frame clones alone and is incomplete. Seen here are about 79,000 clones, 90% observed once, and the top ten hold 0.33%. In the case of this clone: Its antigen is unknown.

The germline V gene has CDR1 KGHSH and CDR2 LQKENI. The CDR3 spans 16 residues. Between the trimmed V and J ends, which lost 3 bases and 2 bases, there was a span of 16 bases. The study, taken as a whole, reports: Clones of CD4+ and CD8+ blood T cells grew by week 6 at doses of 0.1 to 3.0 mg/kg.

The V call is TRBV18, the J call TRBJ1-1; tentative D call: TRBD1 (6 bases). Here the sequenced sample was CD4+ or CD8+ T cells sorted from blood, taken in a trial of the OX40 agonist ivuxolimab. This TCR was recovered from an adult with an advanced solid tumor such as melanoma, head and neck, liver or kidney cancer. CDR3 DNA: TGTGCCAGCTCACCCACTTCATACAGGGATAACACTGAAGCTTTCTTT. Translating gives CASSPTSYRDNTEAFF.